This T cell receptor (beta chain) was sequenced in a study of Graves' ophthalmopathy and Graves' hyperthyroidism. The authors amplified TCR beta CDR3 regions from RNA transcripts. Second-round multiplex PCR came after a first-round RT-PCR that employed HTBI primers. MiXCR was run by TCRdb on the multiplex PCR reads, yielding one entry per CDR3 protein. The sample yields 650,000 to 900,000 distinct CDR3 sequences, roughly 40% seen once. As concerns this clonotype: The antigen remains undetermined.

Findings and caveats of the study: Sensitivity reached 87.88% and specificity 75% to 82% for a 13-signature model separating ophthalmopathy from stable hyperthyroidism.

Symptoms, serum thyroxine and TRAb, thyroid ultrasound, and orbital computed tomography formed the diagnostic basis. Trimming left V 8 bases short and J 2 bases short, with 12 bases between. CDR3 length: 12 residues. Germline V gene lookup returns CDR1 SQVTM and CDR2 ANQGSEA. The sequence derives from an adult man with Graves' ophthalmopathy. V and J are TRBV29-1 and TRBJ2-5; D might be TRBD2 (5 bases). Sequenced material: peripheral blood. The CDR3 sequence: CSYFSEQETQYF. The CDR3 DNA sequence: TGCAGCTACTTTAGCGAGCAAGAGACCCAGTACTTC.